These 5 T cell receptor beta chains came from one sample sequenced in a study of blood T cell repertoires in COVID-19. Produced via immunoSEQ multiplex PCR; TCRdb's table is partial and in-frame only. The sample has fewer than 300,000 clones, approximately 87% seen once; the top ten hold approximately 2.6%. Input material: peripheral blood. These receptors all come from a woman between 65 and 79 years old with active or convalescent COVID-19.

This chain joins TRBV14 and TRBJ2-1, with D possibly being TRBD1 (6 bases). The CDR3 covers 17 residues. Germline CDR1 SGHDN, CDR2 FVKESK. With 1 base removed from V and 0 bases from J, the gap between germline ends came to 13 bases. CDR3 DNA sequence: TGTGCCAGCAGCCAAGGGCAGGGGTTAAGCTCCTACAATGAGCAGTTCTTC. Amino acid sequence: CASSQGQGLSSYNEQFF.

J is TRBJ2-1 and V is TRBV30, with TRBD2 identical over 7 bases. In germline, CDR1 is GTSNPN, CDR2 SVGIG (reference sequence). The CDR3 length is 13 residues. With V trimmed by 0 bases and J by 9 bases, 5 bases remained unmatched. CDR3 protein: CAWSVGGSVEQFF. The CDR3 DNA is TGTGCCTGGAGTGTAGGCGGGAGTGTTGAGCAGTTCTTC.

The rearrangement joins TRBV4-1 to TRBJ1-2, with 8 bases identical to TRBD1. CDR3 length: 17 residues. Trimming cost V 2 bases and J 6 bases; bases outside gene matches: 14. Germline V gives CDR1 MGHRA, CDR2 YSYEKL. CDR3 loop: CASSQIPGTGIWDGYTF. In DNA, the CDR3 is TGCGCCAGCAGCCAAATCCCCGGGACAGGAATTTGGGATGGCTACACCTTC.

The J gene is TRBJ1-3, the V gene TRBV4-1; D may be TRBD1 (5 bases). This CDR3 contains 16 residues. CDR1 is MGHRA and CDR2 is YSYEKL in the germline V gene. V was trimmed by 5 bases and J by 0 bases, leaving 14 bases between them. The CDR3 here is CASSYLGRDSGNTIYF. The CDR3 bases are TGCGCCAGCAGCTACCTTGGCAGGGACTCTGGAAACACCATATATTTT.

The CDR3 nucleotides read TGTGCCAGCAGATTCGGACAGGGAATCTACGAGCAGTACTTC. Its translation is CASRFGQGIYEQYF. The V and J genes are TRBV6-5 and TRBJ2-7, with 8 bases aligning to TRBD1. CDR1 and CDR2 from the germline V gene are MNHEY and SVGAGI. The CDR3 is 14 residues long. V trimming: 6 bases; J trimming: 3 bases; junction bases outside the gene matches: 7.